This T cell receptor beta chain was captured by sequencing in a study of blood T cell repertoires in COVID-19. TCRdb's copy holds only in-frame clones and misses some; the assay was immunoSEQ multiplex PCR. The sample records about 160,000 clones, 85% being singletons. The source of this sequence is a man aged 35-49 years with acute or convalescent COVID-19. The sequenced material came from peripheral blood.

CDR3 residues: CASSLAEGGYGYTF. The CDR3 DNA reads as TGTGCCAGCAGCTTAGCGGAGGGAGGATACGGCTACACCTTC. The rearrangement uses TRBV7-9 and TRBJ1-2; D not certain. V was cut by 0 bases and J by 8 bases, with 13 bases left in between. Per germline, CDR1 SEHNR and CDR2 FQNEAQ (reference sequence). The CDR3 has 14 amino acids.